These 23 T cell receptor beta chains were sequenced from one sample in a study of blood T cells in healthy people across ages. A second roughly 7 to 11 cycle PCR used barcoded and J-beta primers. TCRdb reprocessed the 5' RACE reads via MiXCR and lists one record per CDR3 protein. Of 1.5 million to 2 million distinct CDR3 sequences listed, approximately 50% are singletons. Sequences were obtained from blood. The receptors come from a woman between 40 and 50 years old in good health.

V gene TRBV2 combines with J gene TRBJ2-5; the D is unclear. V was shortened by 5 bases and J by 5 bases, with 15 bases between the two germline ends. The germline CDR1 and CDR2 sequences are SNHLY and FYNNEI. This CDR3 contains 14 residues. CDR3 bases: TGTGCCAGCAGTAAGGCCGCGACCGGGGAGACCCAGTACTTC. This translates into CASSKAATGETQYF.

The V call is TRBV4-1, the J call TRBJ1-6, with D perhaps TRBD1 (5 bases). The germline V and J ends were trimmed by 4 bases and 5 bases, with 12 bases remaining between them. This CDR3 comprises 15 residues. The germline V gene has CDR1 MGHRA and CDR2 YSYEKL. CDR3 DNA sequence: TGCGCCAGCAGCCCATTAAGACAGAATAATTCACCCCTCCACTTT. Translation gives CASSPLRQNNSPLHF.

This clonotype was seen a handful of times. The rearrangement joins TRBV5-1 to TRBJ1-6; 9 bases match TRBD1. The CDR3 has 16 residues. The germline CDR1 and CDR2 sequences are SGHRS and YFSETQ. The J segment lost 8 bases and the V segment lost 4 bases, leaving 10 bases of the junction unmatched. The CDR3 is CASSPWDREKYSPLHF. The CDR3, as DNA: TGCGCCAGCAGCCCGTGGGACAGGGAAAAATATTCACCCCTCCACTTT. Full variable domain (outside the CDR3, taken from reference TRBV5-1 and TRBJ1-6): KAGVTQTPRYLIKTRGQQVTLSCSPISGHRSVSWYQQTPGQGLQFLFEYFSETQRNKGNFPGRFSGRQFSNSRSEMNVSTLELGDSALYLCASSPWDREKYSPLHFGNGTRLTVT.

The sample holds one count of this clonotype. CDR3 nucleotides: TGTGCCAGCAGTTCCCGACAGGGGCTGAATAATTCACCCCTCCACTTT. The encoded protein is CASSSRQGLNNSPLHF. This chain connects TRBV27 to TRBJ1-6; TRBD1 agrees at 8 bases. CDR3 size: 16 residues. Germline values: CDR1 MNHEY, CDR2 SMNVEV (reference sequence). V lost 4 bases, J lost 5 bases, and 7 bases stayed unmatched.

This clonotype was seen more than once but under ten times. The chain carries TRBV15 and TRBJ2-4, with D perhaps given as TRBD1 or TRBD2 (5 bases each). The DNA end is more similar to TRBJ2-7, so the J call may be wrong. CDR3 length: 13 residues. The germline CDR1 and CDR2 sequences are LNHNV and YYDKDF (reference sequence). The CDR3 nucleotides are TGTGCCACCAGCAAGCGAGGGACCCACGAGCAGTACTTC. Its protein product is CATSKRGTHEQYF.

In its sample, this clonotype was seen a few times. The chain has TRBV12-3 or TRBV12-4 and TRBJ2-1; no clear D gene. The V gene lost 6 bases and the J gene lost 0 bases, with 15 bases spanning the gap. The CDR3 runs 16 residues. For the CDR3, the DNA is TGTGCCAGCAGGATTTCGGGCGGAATCTCCTACAATGAGCAGTTCTTC. Its protein is CASRISGGISYNEQFF.

The rearrangement uses TRBV5-5 and TRBJ2-1; 9 positions match TRBD2. This CDR3 has 16 amino acids. The germline V gene has CDR1 SGHKS and CDR2 YYEKEE (reference sequence). V gave up 4 bases and J gave up 2 bases; unmatched junction bases: 7. CDR3 amino acids: CASSPYSGGAYNEQFF. The CDR3 nucleotides read TGTGCCAGCAGCCCCTATAGCGGGGGCGCCTACAATGAGCAGTTCTTC.

CDR3 loop: CATSDTRGSGELQDTQYF. In DNA, the CDR3 is TGTGCCACCAGTGATACCCGGGGTAGCGGTGAACTACAGGATACGCAGTATTTT. This chain uses TRBV24-1 with TRBJ2-3; maybe TRBD2 (6 bases). V was clipped by 3 bases and J by 6 bases, with 24 bases between them. The CDR3 consists of 18 residues. Germline V gives CDR1 KGHDR, CDR2 SFDVKD.

Only a few counts were recorded for this clonotype. The chain joins TRBV29-1 to TRBJ1-2, with D possibly matching TRBD1 (5 bases). This CDR3 has 15 amino acids. Trimming cost V 6 bases and J 1 base, with 18 bases left between them. Germline CDR1 and CDR2: SQVTM and ANQGSEA. CDR3 coding DNA: TGCAGCGTGAGGGATGGGACGGAGATTAACTATGGCTACACCTTC. It encodes CSVRDGTEINYGYTF.

The rearrangement links TRBV12-3 or TRBV12-4 to TRBJ2-1, with D tentatively TRBD1 or TRBD2 (5 bases each). The CDR3 spans 16 residues. The ends were cut back, 7 bases at V and 7 bases at J, with 23 bases in the middle. CDR3 DNA sequence: TGTGCCAGCACCCCCCCCACCGGGACCCTAAGGAATGAGCAGTTCTTC. It translates to CASTPPTGTLRNEQFF.

The rearrangement joins TRBV7-2 to TRBJ1-1; 8 bases agree with TRBD1. The V gene's germline CDR1 is SGHTA and CDR2 FQGNSA. V lost 1 base and J lost 1; bases outside the gene matches: 2. CDR3 length: 15 residues. The CDR3 loop reads CASSLDRGANTEAFF. The DNA of the CDR3 is TGTGCCAGCAGCTTAGACAGGGGGGCGAACACTGAAGCTTTCTTT.

The CDR3 DNA is TGTGCCAGCAGCGATGGGGCAGGACCTTTCTCCTACGAGCAGTACTTC. It codes for CASSDGAGPFSYEQYF. The V and J genes are TRBV11-2 and TRBJ2-7; maybe TRBD1 (5 bases). The germline V and J ends were trimmed by 5 bases and 0 bases, with 17 bases remaining between them. Germline loops: CDR1 SGHAT, CDR2 FQNNGV. The CDR3 runs 16 residues.

Only one count was recorded for this clonotype. The chain employs TRBV25-1 and TRBJ1-2; perhaps TRBD1 as D (5 bases). With 4 bases removed from V and 5 bases from J, the gap between germline ends came to 23 bases. The CDR3 is 17 residues long. Germline V gives CDR1 MGHDK, CDR2 SYGVNS. The CDR3 region has the DNA TGTGCCAGCAGTGGCTCCCGGGGCAGGAACGGGTGGTATGGCTACACCTTC. It translates to CASSGSRGRNGWYGYTF.

V usage is TRBV20-1 and J usage is TRBJ2-3; 9 positions match TRBD2. CDR1 is DFQATT and CDR2 is SNEGSKA in the germline V gene (reference sequence). This CDR3 contains 17 residues. J lost 0 bases, V lost 3 bases, and 10 bases had no gene match. The CDR3 DNA reads as TGCAGTGCTAGGACCATCTTAGCGGGGGCGAGCACAGATACGCAGTATTTT. This sequence encodes CSARTILAGASTDTQYF.

The V gene is TRBV12-5, the J gene TRBJ2-1; TRBD2 matches 14 bases. The ends lost 0 bases at V and 4 bases at J; junction bases unmatched: 2. Germline-derived CDR1 and CDR2 are LGHNT and FRNRAP. There are 17 residues in the CDR3. The CDR3 DNA follows: TGTGCTAGTGGTTTGGTAGGGACTAGCGGGGGATACAATGAGCAGTTCTTC. Protein sequence: CASGLVGTSGGYNEQFF.

The chain has TRBV7-9 and TRBJ2-7, with 7 bases lining up with TRBD1. The end of the DNA fits TRBJ2-5 better, so the J call may be wrong. The CDR3 runs 15 residues. The germline gives CDR1 SEHNR, CDR2 FQNEAQ (reference sequence). In DNA form, the CDR3 reads TGTGCCAGCAGCTTAGCGCAAGGGGGCGCGGAGACCCAGTACTTC. Its translation is CASSLAQGGAETQYF.

The chain recombines TRBV6-6 with TRBJ1-2, with TRBD1 matching 8 bases. This CDR3 contains 17 residues. J lost 5 bases, V lost 4 bases, and 15 bases had no gene match. Germline-derived CDR1 and CDR2 are MNHNY and SVGAGI (reference sequence). In nucleotides, the CDR3 is TGTGCCAGCAGTTCTACATACGAACCCGACAGGGGTTATGGCTACACCTTC. As protein: CASSSTYEPDRGYGYTF.

In this sample, this clonotype turned up many times. This chain joins TRBV27 and TRBJ2-7, with 7 bases matching TRBD1. This CDR3 region has 13 residues. The trim removed 6 bases at V and 5 bases at J, leaving 7 bases unmatched. In germline, CDR1 is MNHEY, CDR2 SMNVEV (reference sequence). DNA of the CDR3: TGTGCCAGCAGCCTTGACAGGGTCCACGAGCAGTACTTC. The encoded protein is CASSLDRVHEQYF.

This rearrangement joins TRBV4-2 to TRBJ1-5; D perhaps matches TRBD1 (6 bases). The CDR3 is made up of 16 amino acids. Between the trimmed V and J ends, which lost 3 bases and 0 bases, there was a span of 12 bases. Germline CDR1 LGHNA, CDR2 YNFKEQ. This CDR3 is CASSQKDRDSNQPQHF. The CDR3 DNA sequence: TGTGCCAGCAGCCAGAAGGACAGAGATAGCAATCAGCCCCAGCATTTT.

This CDR3 is CASSPHPLEKLFF. The CDR3 coding sequence is TGTGCCAGCAGCCCTCACCCCCTTGAAAAACTGTTTTTT. This sequence joins TRBV7-2 and TRBJ1-4, with D hard to call. The CDR3 has 13 residues. Germline V gives CDR1 SGHTA, CDR2 FQGNSA. V dropped 5 bases and J dropped 7 bases, with 11 bases sitting between them. The full variable domain, completed using reference TRBV7-2 and TRBJ1-4, is GAGVSQSPSNKVTEKGKDVELRCDPISGHTALYWYRQSLGQGLEFLIYFQGNSAPDKSGLPSDRFSAERTGGSVSTLTIQRTQQEDSAVYLCASSPHPLEKLFFGSGTQLSVL.

The sample holds one count of this clonotype. This chain connects TRBV27 to TRBJ2-5, with 7 bases identical to TRBD2. The CDR3 is 17 amino acids. Trimming at V came to 1 base and at J to 2 bases, leaving 10 bases not matched to a gene. Germline V gene data show CDR1 as MNHEY and CDR2 as SMNVEV (reference sequence). Here the CDR3 reads CASSLYRAGRPQETQYF. In DNA form, the CDR3 reads TGTGCCAGCAGTTTATATAGAGCGGGGAGGCCTCAAGAGACCCAGTACTTC.

This clonotype was recorded many times. The chain combines TRBV29-1 with TRBJ2-5; D possibly corresponds to TRBD1 (5 bases). Deletions cut 4 bases from V and 4 bases from J, with 13 bases between. Germline V gene data show CDR1 as SQVTM and CDR2 as ANQGSEA. This CDR3 contains 13 residues. CDR3 nucleotide sequence: TGCAGCGTTGGTAGGCAGGGCGGAGAGACCCAGTACTTC. It is translated as CSVGRQGGETQYF.

The rearrangement joins TRBV28 to TRBJ2-5, with a weak D call TRBD2 (5 bases). The CDR3 consists of 12 residues. V lost 7 bases, J lost 11 bases, and 17 bases lay in between. In germline, CDR1 is MDHEN, CDR2 SYDVKM. Here the CDR3 DNA reads TGTGCCAGCACCCCACGAGGGAATGAGCAGTACTTC. Translation gives CASTPRGNEQYF.